This T cell receptor beta chain was observed in a study of memory CD4+ T cells and cytomegalovirus serostatus. The sort gate was single viable CD3+CD4+CD8-CD45RO+ cells for memory CD4+ T cells. Clones were sequenced by immunoSEQ multiplex PCR, and TCRdb holds only the in-frame ones, with some missing. The table has roughly 28,000 clones, 76% seen once. The germline CDR1 and CDR2 sequences are MNHNY and SVGAGI (reference sequence). The CDR3 runs to 15 residues. The ends were cut back, 5 bases at V and 8 bases at J, with 18 bases in the middle. This clonotype was sampled from an adult in good health and CMV-seronegative. V and J are TRBV6-6 and TRBJ1-4; D ambiguous. Sequenced sample: memory CD4+ T cells from blood. The DNA for the CDR3 is TGTGCCAGCAGTCGGGATCTTTGGGGTCGGGAAAAACTGTTTTTT. This sequence encodes CASSRDLWGREKLFF.